Below are 24 T cell receptor beta chains sequenced from a single sample in a study of CD8 T cells in ankylosing spondylitis. These receptors have no known antigen. Via MiXCR, TCRdb re-called the 5' RACE reads, giving one row per CDR3 protein. This sample has about 480,000 distinct CDR3 sequences, with approximately 17% found just once. General study points: A TCR beta motif made of several highly homologous variants seemed typical of ankylosing spondylitis blood.

Sequencing input: blood, either unsorted or a sorted T cell fraction (not recorded which). These receptor sequences come from a male donor with ankylosing spondylitis.

V and J are TRBV2 and TRBJ2-5; D is unclear. From germline, CDR1 is SNHLY and CDR2 FYNNEI. The length of the CDR3 is 14 residues. Trimming took 8 bases from V and 0 from J, leaving 13 bases between them. The chain's CDR3 is CASLFKLYQETQYF. Written as DNA, the CDR3 is TGTGCCAGCCTCTTCAAACTGTACCAAGAGACCCAGTACTTC.

This clonotype was observed a handful of times. The V call is TRBV18, the J call TRBJ2-7; D not resolved. CDR1 and CDR2 from the germline V gene are KGHSH and LQKENI. The V and J ends lost 1 base and 3 bases respectively, with 10 bases between them. This CDR3 comprises 14 residues. The CDR3 protein is CASSPRDGVYEQYF. CDR3 bases: TGTGCCAGCTCACCACGTGACGGAGTCTACGAGCAGTACTTC.

This clonotype was found a few times. The rearrangement uses TRBV12-3 or TRBV12-4 and TRBJ1-6; D is unclear. V gave up 5 bases and J gave up 6 bases, with 14 bases separating them. The length of the CDR3 is 15 residues. CDR3: CASSPAGSGNSPLHF. DNA for the CDR3: TGTGCCAGCAGTCCGGCGGGGTCGGGTAATTCACCCCTCCACTTT.

The V call is TRBV7-9, the J call TRBJ1-6, with 7 bases matching TRBD1. V trimming: 5 bases; J trimming: 8 bases; junction bases outside the gene matches: 6. This CDR3 has 14 amino acids. Germline V gene sequence: CDR1 SEHNR, CDR2 FQNEAQ (reference sequence). The DNA of the CDR3 is TGTGCCAGCAGCCCCCTCAGGGGGGATTCACCCCTCCACTTT. Translated, it gives CASSPLRGDSPLHF.

In this sample, this clonotype turned up a few times. The chain joins TRBV28 to TRBJ1-1, with D possibly matching TRBD1 (5 bases). The ends were cut back, 7 bases at V and 0 bases at J, with 12 bases in the middle. CDR3 length: 14 residues. Germline V gene data show CDR1 as MDHEN and CDR2 as SYDVKM. The CDR3 sequence is CASNPRGVNTEAFF. In DNA form, the CDR3 reads TGTGCCAGCAACCCCCGGGGGGTGAACACTGAAGCTTTCTTT.

J is TRBJ2-7 and V is TRBV20-1; TRBD1 matches at 7 bases. The CDR3 spans 13 residues. In germline, CDR1 is DFQATT, CDR2 SNEGSKA (reference sequence). The junction had 6 bases not matched to a gene; V was cut back by 5 bases and J by 2 bases. CDR3 nucleotide sequence: TGCAGTGCTGGGGACAGCCTTACCTACGAGCAGTACTTC. Its translation: CSAGDSLTYEQYF.

The sample holds many counts of this clonotype. The V gene is TRBV12-3 or TRBV12-4, the J gene TRBJ2-5; D might be TRBD2 (6 bases). This CDR3 comprises 14 residues. V was pared by 1 base and J by 7 bases, with 13 bases between. This CDR3 reads CASSLGGLAATQYF. The CDR3 coding sequence is TGTGCCAGCAGTTTAGGGGGACTGGCGGCGACCCAGTACTTC.

This clonotype appeared many times. The V gene is TRBV12-3 or TRBV12-4, the J gene TRBJ2-1, with 12 nucleotides matching TRBD1. The CDR3 extends over 15 amino acids. V lost 6 bases to trimming and J lost 7 bases; unmatched junction nucleotides: 7. This CDR3 is CASSPGQGARNEQFF. The CDR3, as DNA: TGTGCCAGCAGCCCGGGACAGGGGGCGCGGAATGAGCAGTTCTTC.

This clonotype was counted ten times or more. The CDR3 region has the DNA TGTGCCAGCAGCCCTCTGGGCAGGGTGGCCACAGATACGCAGTATTTT. Translating it yields CASSPLGRVATDTQYF. The V gene is TRBV12-3 or TRBV12-4, the J gene TRBJ2-3, with a weak D call TRBD1 (5 bases). The CDR3 spans 16 residues. V dropped 6 bases and J dropped 2 bases, with 18 bases sitting between them.

This chain links TRBV30 with TRBJ2-7; tentatively, D is TRBD1 (7 bases). The CDR3 is 14 amino acids. CDR1 GTSNPN and CDR2 SVGIG come from the germline V gene (reference sequence). Trimming removed 5 bases at V and 6 bases at J, with 20 bases between. CDR3 nucleotides: TGTGCCTGGCGTCGACAGGGAGGCTTCGGCGAGCAGTACTTC. It codes for CAWRRQGGFGEQYF. The whole variable domain, remainder taken from reference TRBV30 and TRBJ2-7, is SQTIHQWPATLVQPVGSPLSLECTVEGTSNPNLYWYRQAAGRGLQLLFYSVGIGQISSEVPQNLSASRPQDRQFILSSKKLLLSDSGFYLCAWRRQGGFGEQYFGPGTRLTVT.

This clonotype came up a few times. The gene calls are TRBV18 and TRBJ1-1; the D gene is possibly TRBD1 (6 bases). Germline assignment: CDR1 KGHSH and CDR2 LQKENI. This CDR3 spans 14 amino acids. V was cut by 3 bases and J by 1 base, with 9 bases left in between. CDR3 coding DNA: TGTGCCAGCTCACCCACGGACAGGAACACTGAAGCTTTCTTT. Its translation: CASSPTDRNTEAFF.

Notes on this clonotype: Germline is not matched at one junction end, which may reflect a read error. V usage is TRBV20-1 and J usage is TRBJ2-7; a possible D gene is TRBD2 (6 bases). CDR1 and CDR2 (germline): DFQATT, SNEGSKA (reference sequence). This CDR3 is 16 amino acids long. This CDR3 is CCARSLGRGSSYEQYF. The CDR3 DNA reads TGCTGTGCTAGATCCTTGGGGCGGGGAAGCTCCTACGAGCAGTACTTC.

The rearrangement uses TRBV11-2 and TRBJ2-2; TRBD1 matches 8 bases. V lost 1 base, J lost 3 bases, and 7 bases stayed unmatched. The CDR3 is made up of 17 amino acids. Germline lookup yields CDR1 SGHAT and CDR2 FQNNGV. As DNA, the CDR3 is TGTGCCAGCAGCTTAGGGGCAGGGGGCAGGTACACCGGGGAGCTGTTTTTT. Encoded protein: CASSLGAGGRYTGELFF.

The chain is built from TRBV25-1 and TRBJ2-4; TRBD1 might be the D (5 bases). The germline V and J ends were trimmed by 6 bases and 6 bases, with 12 bases remaining between them. This CDR3 has 13 amino acids. Looked up from germline, CDR1 is MGHDK and CDR2 is SYGVNS. The CDR3 reads CASSQGAANIQYF. DNA of the CDR3: TGTGCCAGCAGCCAGGGTGCAGCAAACATTCAGTACTTC.

The chain couples TRBV20-1 to TRBJ2-7, with D perhaps matching TRBD1 or TRBD2 (5 bases each). V dropped 6 bases and J dropped 7 bases, with 19 bases sitting between them. Looked up from germline, CDR1 is DFQATT and CDR2 is SNEGSKA (reference sequence). CDR3 length: 13 amino acids. The CDR3 region is CSAQTGPTDEQYF. The DNA of the CDR3 is TGCAGTGCCCAAACGGGGCCTACGGATGAGCAGTACTTC.

The J gene is TRBJ1-6, the V gene TRBV30; D call uncertain. The CDR3 contains 11 residues. The germline V gene has CDR1 GTSNPN and CDR2 SVGIG (reference sequence). V lost 4 bases and J 7 bases, leaving 5 bases between the germline ends. The CDR3: CAWTANSPLHF. In nucleotides, the CDR3 is TGTGCCTGGACGGCAAATTCACCCCTCCACTTT.

This clonotype was seen a handful of times. The V call is TRBV7-9, the J call TRBJ1-4; TRBD1 might be the D (5 bases). Trimming removed 5 bases at V and 7 bases at J, with 23 bases between. CDR1 and CDR2 from the germline V gene are SEHNR and FQNEAQ (reference sequence). The CDR3 loop spans 17 amino acids. The CDR3 sequence: CASSKTLRGPYGEKLFF. The CDR3 nucleotides read TGTGCCAGCAGCAAAACCCTTAGGGGCCCATATGGTGAAAAACTGTTTTTT.

CDR3 bases: TGTGCCAGCAGCTTAGGCAGAAACAATGAAAAACTGTTTTTT. It is translated as CASSLGRNNEKLFF. This rearrangement joins TRBV7-8 to TRBJ1-4; D remains ambiguous. This CDR3 has 14 residues. Trimming cost V 1 base and J 5 bases, with 8 bases left between them. Germline V gives CDR1 SGHVS, CDR2 FQNEAQ.

This clonotype was detected only a few times. The rearrangement joins TRBV5-1 to TRBJ2-7, with 9 bases that match TRBD2. Germline loops: CDR1 SGHRS, CDR2 YFSETQ. The CDR3 has 15 amino acids. Unmatched junction bases numbered 8, after V lost 3 bases and J lost 4 bases. The CDR3 region is CASSSRSGGQYEQYF. In DNA form, the CDR3 reads TGCGCCAGCAGCTCCCGTAGCGGGGGTCAATACGAGCAGTACTTC.

The chain has TRBV7-8 and TRBJ2-7, with 16 bases fitting TRBD2. Trimming took 2 bases from V and 8 from J; bases not matched to a gene: 12. The CDR3 contains 18 residues. Germline lookup yields CDR1 SGHVS and CDR2 FQNEAQ. The CDR3 spells CASSLLGGTSGRANQQYF. The CDR3 region has the DNA TGTGCCAGCAGCTTATTGGGGGGGACTAGCGGGAGGGCTAACCAGCAGTACTTC. The full variable domain, its missing parts supplied by reference TRBV7-8 and TRBJ2-7, is GAGVSQSPRYKVAKRGQDVALRCDPISGHVSLFWYQQALGQGPEFLTYFQNEAQLDKSGLPSDRFFAERPEGSVSTLKIQRTQQEDSAVYLCASSLLGGTSGRANQQYFGPGTRLTVT.

CDR3 coding DNA: TGTGCCACCAGCAGCACGACTAGGGCCCACTACGAAAAACTGTTTTTT. As protein: CATSSTTRAHYEKLFF. The V call is TRBV15, the J call TRBJ1-4; D remains ambiguous. V lost 3 bases and J 8 bases, leaving 19 bases between the germline ends. Per germline, CDR1 LNHNV and CDR2 YYDKDF (reference sequence). The CDR3 sequence is 16 residues long.

The V gene is TRBV20-1, the J gene TRBJ1-4, with D perhaps TRBD1 (6 bases). The CDR3 contains 17 residues. CDR1 is DFQATT and CDR2 is SNEGSKA in the germline V gene (reference sequence). With 0 bases removed from V and 5 bases from J, the gap between germline ends came to 19 bases. CDR3 coding DNA: TGCAGTGCTAGAGATGAATCGTATGGGGGCACGAATGAAAAACTGTTTTTT. This gives the protein CSARDESYGGTNEKLFF.

V and J are TRBV9 and TRBJ2-1, with D perhaps given as TRBD1 or TRBD2 (6 bases each). This CDR3 comprises 17 residues. Trimming removed 3 bases from V and 7 bases from J, with 23 bases in between. The germline V gene has CDR1 SGDLS and CDR2 YYNGEE. The CDR3 nucleotides are TGTGCCAGCAGCGCCATCCTCCCGGGGGCTAATGGGAATGAGCAGTTCTTC. Protein: CASSAILPGANGNEQFF. Filled out from reference TRBV9 and TRBJ2-1, the complete variable domain reads DSGVTQTPKHLITATGQRVTLRCSPRSGDLSVYWYQQSLDQGLQFLIQYYNGEERAKGNILERFSAQQFPDLHSELNLSSLELGDSALYFCASSAILPGANGNEQFFGPGTRLTVL.

Only a few counts were recorded for this clonotype. This chain uses TRBV9 with TRBJ1-6; D call uncertain. This CDR3 comprises 14 residues. CDR1 and CDR2 from the germline V gene are SGDLS and YYNGEE. V lost 3 bases, J lost 9 bases, and 13 bases lay in between. The CDR3 bases are TGTGCCAGCAGCGCCGCAACGAGTCCTTCACCCCTCCACTTT. This translates into CASSAATSPSPLHF. Drawing the rest from reference TRBV9 and TRBJ1-6, the complete variable domain is DSGVTQTPKHLITATGQRVTLRCSPRSGDLSVYWYQQSLDQGLQFLIQYYNGEERAKGNILERFSAQQFPDLHSELNLSSLELGDSALYFCASSAATSPSPLHFGNGTRLTVT.